A single sample is the source of the 2 T cell receptor beta chains below, sequenced in a study of CD8 T cells in Susac syndrome (dated by TCRdb to the late 2010s). Library method: the immunoSEQ multiplex PCR assay. RNA was extracted using the RNeasy kit, and about 0.45 to 1 ug of the RNA was reverse transcribed with random hexamers. TCRdb took the public reads, trimmed them with fastp at Q25, ran MiXCR for clone calling and kept in-frame beta chains. Identical CDR3 proteins give one entry, which carries the most common genes and DNA. This sample has 65,000 to 85,000 distinct CDR3 sequences in its table, and about 94% of those were observed once. Approximately 0.5% of the sample comes from the top ten. The specimen was CD8+ T cells from PBMCs. These receptors originate from a human donor with Susac syndrome.

This chain links TRBV2 with TRBJ2-2; TRBD2 matches at 7 bases. Trimming at V came to 8 bases and at J to 1 base, leaving 4 bases not matched to a gene. This CDR3 has 14 amino acids. Germline-derived CDR1 and CDR2 are SNHLY and FYNNEI. CDR3 DNA: TGTGCCAGCCGGACTAGGCAGAACACCGGGGAGCTGTTTTTT. Protein product: CASRTRQNTGELFF.

The rearrangement uses TRBV4-3 and TRBJ1-2; TRBD1 might be the D (5 bases). Trimming shortened V by 3 bases and J by 2 bases, and 16 bases separated the two germline ends. CDR1 LGHNA and CDR2 YSLEER come from the germline V gene. The CDR3 is 16 amino acids. The CDR3 loop reads CASSHSRQSSNYGYTF. The CDR3 coding sequence is TGCGCCAGCAGCCATTCTCGACAGTCGTCGAACTATGGCTACACCTTC.